The 8 T cell receptor beta chains given below trace back to one sample, sequenced in a study of type 1 regulatory T cells. TCRdb reprocessed the reads with MiXCR, giving one entry per CDR3 protein. The table lists 88,000 or so distinct CDR3 sequences, 25% to 40% of them singletons. The specimen was CD4+ T cells, either the whole sample or a sorted fraction (not recorded which). The receptors were gathered from a human donor in good health.

This clonotype was found a few times. The CDR3 DNA sequence: TGTGCCAGCAGCTTACTTCCGTCGGGGGGTGGGTCCTACGAGCAGTACTTC. Protein sequence: CASSLLPSGGGSYEQYF. The V call is TRBV7-2, the J call TRBJ2-7, with 7 bases matching TRBD2. The CDR3 length is 17 residues. With V trimmed by 2 bases and J by 1 base, 11 bases remained unmatched. CDR1 and CDR2 (germline): SGHTA, FQGNSA.

This CDR3 is CSARVVAGPETQYF. In nucleotides, the CDR3 is TGCAGTGCTAGAGTGGTGGCAGGGCCGGAGACCCAGTACTTC. The chain joins TRBV20-1 to TRBJ2-5, with D perhaps matching TRBD1 (5 bases). V lost 1 base, J lost 5 bases, and 14 bases lay in between. This CDR3 has 14 amino acids. CDR1 is DFQATT and CDR2 is SNEGSKA in the germline V gene (reference sequence).

The CDR3 region is CASSFRGGNYGYTF. DNA for the CDR3: TGTGCCAGCAGCTTCAGGGGAGGGAACTATGGCTACACCTTC. V gene TRBV6-5 combines with J gene TRBJ1-2; D is perhaps TRBD1 (6 bases). Germline CDR1 MNHEY, CDR2 SVGAGI. The CDR3 is 14 residues long. Trimming stripped 6 bases from V and 2 bases from J, with 13 bases between.

The chain couples TRBV11-2 to TRBJ2-1; D gene uncertain. The germline CDR1 and CDR2 sequences are SGHAT and FQNNGV. The CDR3 is 13 residues long. Trimming cost V 9 bases and J 9 bases, with 18 bases left between them. The CDR3 DNA reads TGTGCCAGTTCGCCTAGGTCGTCTGGTGAGCAGTTCTTC. Translation gives CASSPRSSGEQFF.

V usage is TRBV5-1 and J usage is TRBJ2-3, with TRBD2 matching over 8 bases. Germline-derived CDR1 and CDR2 are SGHRS and YFSETQ. CDR3 length equals 16 residues. J gave up 1 base and V 0 bases, and 4 bases lay outside the gene matches. The CDR3 nucleotides are TGCGCCAGCAGCTTGGATCTAGCGGGCGGCACAGATACGCAGTATTTT. Its protein product is CASSLDLAGGTDTQYF.

The chain is built from TRBV6-5 and TRBJ2-7; D unresolved. In germline, CDR1 is MNHEY, CDR2 SVGAGI. This CDR3 has 14 amino acids. Trimming removed 2 bases from V and 2 bases from J, with 10 bases in between. CDR3 sequence: CASSYRTVPYEQYF. The CDR3 bases are TGTGCCAGCAGTTACAGGACCGTTCCCTACGAGCAGTACTTC.

This chain connects TRBV5-6 to TRBJ2-3; 8 nucleotides line up with TRBD1. The CDR3 covers 14 residues. With V trimmed by 2 bases and J by 4 bases, 3 bases remained unmatched. Per the germline V gene, CDR1 is SGHDT and CDR2 is YYEEEE. The CDR3 loop reads CASSFQGAADTQYF. In nucleotides, the CDR3 is TGTGCCAGCAGCTTTCAGGGGGCGGCAGATACGCAGTATTTT.

The chain couples TRBV7-3 to TRBJ2-1, with D possibly being TRBD2 (6 bases). Germline-derived CDR1 and CDR2 are SGHTA and FQGTGA. Trimming took 0 bases from V and 7 from J, leaving 7 bases between them. This CDR3 is built from 13 residues. CDR3 sequence (DNA): TGTGCCAGCAGCTTAACCGGGAGAAATGAGCAGTTCTTC. This translates into CASSLTGRNEQFF.